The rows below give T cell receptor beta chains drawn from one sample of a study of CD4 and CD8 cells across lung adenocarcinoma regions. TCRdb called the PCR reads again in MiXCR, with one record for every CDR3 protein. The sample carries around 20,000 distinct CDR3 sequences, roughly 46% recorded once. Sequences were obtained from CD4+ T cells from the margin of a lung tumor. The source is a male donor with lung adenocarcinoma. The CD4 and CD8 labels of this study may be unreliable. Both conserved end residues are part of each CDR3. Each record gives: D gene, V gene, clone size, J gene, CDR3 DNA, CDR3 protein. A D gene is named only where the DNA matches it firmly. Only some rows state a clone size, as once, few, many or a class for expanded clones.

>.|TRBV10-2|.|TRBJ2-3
TGCGCCAGCGGAGGAACAGGGTGTATAAAAGAGACCCAGTATTTT
CASGGTGCIKETQYF
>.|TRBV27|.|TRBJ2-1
TGTGCCAGCATACTAGTTGCCTACAATGAGCAGTTCTTC
CASILVAYNEQFF
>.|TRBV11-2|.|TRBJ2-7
TGTGCCAGCATTCAAGACAGGGGAGGGTACGAGCAGTACTTC
CASIQDRGGYEQYF
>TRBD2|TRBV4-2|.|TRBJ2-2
TGTGCCAGCAGCCGGGGTAGCGGGAGCGGCGGGGAGCTGTTTTTT
CASSRGSGSGGELFF
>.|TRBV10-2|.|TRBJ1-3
TGCGCCAGCAGTGAGCGGCCCCGGGGGTCTGTATATTTT
CASSERPRGSVYF
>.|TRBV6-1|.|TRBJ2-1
TGTGCCAGCAGTCAGGCTACATACCGGCTTAATGAGCAGTTCTTC
CASSQATYRLNEQFF
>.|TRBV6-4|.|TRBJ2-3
TGTGCCAGGGGTGGCGGGGGCGGGGGCACAGATACGCAGTATTTC
CARGGGGGGTDTQYF
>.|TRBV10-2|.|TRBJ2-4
TGCGCCGGCACGGGGCTGGGAGCCGAAGACATTCAGTATTTC
CAGTGLGAEDIQYF
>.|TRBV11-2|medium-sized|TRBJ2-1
TGTGCCAGCAGCTTAGTTAGGGGCCCTCTCGAGCAGTTCTTC
CASSLVRGPLEQFF
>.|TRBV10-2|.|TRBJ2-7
TGCGCCAGCAGGGGGCTGTGGGGCAAAGATATGCAGTACTTC
CASRGLWGKDMQYF
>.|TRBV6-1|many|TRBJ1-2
TGTGCCAGCAGCTTCAGCGCTAACTATGGCTACACCTTC
CASSFSANYGYTF
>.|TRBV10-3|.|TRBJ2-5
TGTGCCGGGGGTATTCGGGGCCGGGACCAAGAGACGCAGTACTTC
CAGGIRGRDQETQYF
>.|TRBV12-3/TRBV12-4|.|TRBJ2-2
TGTGCCAGCAAAAATAACATGAGAATAGACGGGGAGCTGTTTTTT
CASKNNMRIDGELFF
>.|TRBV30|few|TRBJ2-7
TGTGCCTGGAGTGCGCAGCACGAGCAGTACTTC
CAWSAQHEQYF
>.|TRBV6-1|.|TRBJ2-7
TGTGCCAGCAGTGTCCGGGACCGGGGCCCATTAGAGAAGGATACGCAGTACTTC
CASSVRDRGPLEKDTQYF
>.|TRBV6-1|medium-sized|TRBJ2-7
TGTGCCAGCAGTGAAGTTAGCGGAGCTACCTACGAGCAGTACTTC
CASSEVSGATYEQYF
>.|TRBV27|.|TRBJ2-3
TGTGCCAGCAGTGTAGCCGGGCTAGGCCTCACAGACACGCAGTATTTT
CASSVAGLGLTDTQYF
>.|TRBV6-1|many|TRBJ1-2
TGTGCCAGCAGTGTTAGTTATGGCTACACCTTC
CASSVSYGYTF
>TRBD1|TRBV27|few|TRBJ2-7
TGTGCCAGCAGTTTTGGACAGGCGTCATTGGAGCAGTACTTC
CASSFGQASLEQYF
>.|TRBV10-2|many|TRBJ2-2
TGCGCCAGCAGTGAGTCTTCCATTACCGGGGAGCTGTTTTTT
CASSESSITGELFF
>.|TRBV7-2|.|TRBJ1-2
TGTGCCAGCAGCTCCGCGGTGGGTGGCTACACCTTC
CASSSAVGGYTF
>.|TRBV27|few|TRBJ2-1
TGTGCCAGCAGTTTATCAAGGGGGGGAACCAATGAGCAGTTCTTC
CASSLSRGGTNEQFF
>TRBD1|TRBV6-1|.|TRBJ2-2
TGTGCCAGCATCTTGGGGGTGTCCACAGGGGCGCTGTTTTTT
CASILGVSTGALFF
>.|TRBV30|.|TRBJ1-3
TGTGCCTGGAGTAAAGGACCCGGAAACACCATATATTTT
CAWSKGPGNTIYF
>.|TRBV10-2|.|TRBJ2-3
TGCGCCAGGGGAGGAGGGGGCTGTGACACAGAGACGCAGTACTTT
CARGGGGCDTETQYF
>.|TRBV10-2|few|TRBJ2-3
TGCGGCAGCAGGGGGGTGGGAGGGGAAAATACGCAGTATTTC
CGSRGVGGENTQYF
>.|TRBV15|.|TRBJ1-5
TGTGCCACCCAGGGATCGAGCAATCAGCCCCAGCATTTT
CATQGSSNQPQHF
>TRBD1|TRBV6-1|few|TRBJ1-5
TGTGCCAGCAGGGATGGGACAGGGGGCTTTAATCAGCCCCAGCATTTT
CASRDGTGGFNQPQHF